The sequence of this T cell receptor (beta chain) was determined in a study of cytomegalovirus exposure and HLA in healthy donors. PCR amplification relied on 60 Vbeta primers (plus 13 Jbeta primers). Profiling relied on immunoSEQ multiplex PCR, and the TCRdb table lists in-frame clones only, not all of them. The sample holds 170,000 or so clones, 84% seen once. This CDR3 region has 13 residues. Germline V gives CDR1 MRHNA, CDR2 SNTAGT. Trimming left V 4 bases short and J 1 base short, with 5 bases between. With respect to this clone: No antigen is known for it.

Study results and limitations: For most TCR sequences rarity was the rule, although some public TCRs occurred in many donors. Indistinguishable V segments such as TRBV6-2 and TRBV6-3 were excluded. Common viral pathogens seemed to be connected with several of the most significant clusters, according to a later analysis.

The sequenced material came from PBMCs. The chain uses TRBV6-4 and TRBJ1-5; D is uncertain. The receptor was isolated from a boy aged 2-9 years in good health and CMV-seronegative. CDR3 in amino acids: CASSVRSNQPQHF. The DNA for the CDR3 is TGTGCCAGCAGTGTCCGGAGCAATCAGCCCCAGCATTTT.